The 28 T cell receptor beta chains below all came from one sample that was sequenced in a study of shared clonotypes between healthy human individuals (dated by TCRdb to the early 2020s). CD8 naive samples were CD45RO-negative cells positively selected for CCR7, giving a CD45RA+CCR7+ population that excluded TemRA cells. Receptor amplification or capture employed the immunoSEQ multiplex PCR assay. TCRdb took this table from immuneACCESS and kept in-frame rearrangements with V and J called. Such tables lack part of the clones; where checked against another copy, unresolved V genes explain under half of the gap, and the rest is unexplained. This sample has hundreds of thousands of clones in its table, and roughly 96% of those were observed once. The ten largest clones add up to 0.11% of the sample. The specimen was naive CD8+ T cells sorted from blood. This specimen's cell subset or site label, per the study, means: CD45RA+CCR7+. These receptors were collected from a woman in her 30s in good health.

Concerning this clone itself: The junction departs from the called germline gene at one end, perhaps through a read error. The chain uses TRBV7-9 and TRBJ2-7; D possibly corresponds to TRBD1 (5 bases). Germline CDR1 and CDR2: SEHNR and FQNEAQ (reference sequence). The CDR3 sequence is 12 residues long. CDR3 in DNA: TGTGCCAGCAGCTTACCGTTTGGGGCCCCATTCTTC. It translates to CASSLPFGAPFF.

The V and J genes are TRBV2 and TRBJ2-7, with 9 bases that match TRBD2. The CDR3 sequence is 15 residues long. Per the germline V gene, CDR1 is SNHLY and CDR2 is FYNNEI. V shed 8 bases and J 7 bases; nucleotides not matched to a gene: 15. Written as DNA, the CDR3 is TGTGCCAGCTCTTTAGCGGGAGAGGGACACGGAGAGCAGTACTTC. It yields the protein CASSLAGEGHGEQYF.

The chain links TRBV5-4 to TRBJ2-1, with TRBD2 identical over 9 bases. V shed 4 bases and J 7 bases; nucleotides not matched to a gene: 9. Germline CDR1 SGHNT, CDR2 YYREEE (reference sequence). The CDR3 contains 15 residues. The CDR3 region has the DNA TGTGCCAGCAGCCCGGGACTAGCAGAGGGGAATGAGCAGTTCTTC. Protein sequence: CASSPGLAEGNEQFF.

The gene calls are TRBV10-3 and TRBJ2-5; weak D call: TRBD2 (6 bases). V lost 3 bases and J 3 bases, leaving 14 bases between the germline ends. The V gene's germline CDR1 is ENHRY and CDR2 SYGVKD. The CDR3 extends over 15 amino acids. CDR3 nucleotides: TGTGCCATCAGTGACCCGGGAGCCACCGAAGAGACCCAGTACTTC. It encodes CAISDPGATEETQYF.

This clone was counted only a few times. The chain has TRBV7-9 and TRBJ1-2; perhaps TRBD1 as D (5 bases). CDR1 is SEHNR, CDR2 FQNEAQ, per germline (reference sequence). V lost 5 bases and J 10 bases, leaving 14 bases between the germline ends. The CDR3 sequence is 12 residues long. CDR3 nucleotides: TGTGCCAGCAGCCCCGACAGTGCGGACTACACCTTC. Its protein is CASSPDSADYTF.

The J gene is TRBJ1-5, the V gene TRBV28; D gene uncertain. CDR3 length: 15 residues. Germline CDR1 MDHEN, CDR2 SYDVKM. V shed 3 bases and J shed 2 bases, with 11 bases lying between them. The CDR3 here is CASSFGLWGNQPQHF. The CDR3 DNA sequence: TGTGCCAGCAGTTTCGGCCTTTGGGGCAATCAGCCCCAGCATTTT.

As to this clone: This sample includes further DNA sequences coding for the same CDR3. CDR3 protein: CASSLVGETQYF. The CDR3 nucleotides are TGTGCCAGCAGCTTGGTAGGAGAGACCCAGTACTTC. The chain couples TRBV11-2 to TRBJ2-5; D unresolved. Trimming stripped 3 bases from V and 4 bases from J, with 6 bases between. This CDR3 contains 12 residues. Per germline, CDR1 SGHAT and CDR2 FQNNGV.

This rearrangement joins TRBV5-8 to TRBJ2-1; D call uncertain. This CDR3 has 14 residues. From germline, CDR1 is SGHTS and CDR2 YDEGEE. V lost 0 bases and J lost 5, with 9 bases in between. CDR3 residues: CASSLVGLDNEQFF. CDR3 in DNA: TGTGCCAGCAGCTTGGTGGGGTTGGACAATGAGCAGTTCTTC.

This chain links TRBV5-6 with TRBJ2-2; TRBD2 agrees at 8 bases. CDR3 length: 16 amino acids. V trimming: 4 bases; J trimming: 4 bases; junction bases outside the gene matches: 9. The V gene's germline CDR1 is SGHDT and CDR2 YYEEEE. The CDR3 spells CASSRPSGSGTGELFF. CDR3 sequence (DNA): TGTGCCAGCAGCCGGCCAAGCGGGAGTGGCACCGGGGAGCTGTTTTTT.

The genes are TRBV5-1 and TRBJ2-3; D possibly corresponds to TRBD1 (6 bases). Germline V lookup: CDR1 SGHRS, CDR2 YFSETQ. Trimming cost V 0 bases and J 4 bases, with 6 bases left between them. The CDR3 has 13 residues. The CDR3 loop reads CASSLEGADTQYF. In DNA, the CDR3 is TGCGCCAGCAGCTTGGAGGGGGCAGATACGCAGTATTTT.

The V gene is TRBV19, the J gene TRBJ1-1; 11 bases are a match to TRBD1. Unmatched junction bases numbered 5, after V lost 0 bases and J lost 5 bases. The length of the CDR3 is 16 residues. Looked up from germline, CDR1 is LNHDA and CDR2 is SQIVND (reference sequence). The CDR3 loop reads CASSIERDRGLTEAFF. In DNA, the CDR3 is TGTGCCAGTAGTATAGAGCGGGACAGGGGGTTGACTGAAGCTTTCTTT.

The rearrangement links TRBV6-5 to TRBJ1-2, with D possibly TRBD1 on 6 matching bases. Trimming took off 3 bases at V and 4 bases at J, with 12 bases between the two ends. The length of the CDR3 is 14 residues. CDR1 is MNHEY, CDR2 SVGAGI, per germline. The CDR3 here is CASSYNPDSYGYTF. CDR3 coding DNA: TGTGCCAGCAGTTATAACCCGGACAGCTATGGCTACACCTTC.

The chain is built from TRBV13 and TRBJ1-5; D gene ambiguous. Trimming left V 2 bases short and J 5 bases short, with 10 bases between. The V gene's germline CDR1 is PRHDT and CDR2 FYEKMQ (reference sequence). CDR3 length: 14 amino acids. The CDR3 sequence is CASSLIRVYQPQHF. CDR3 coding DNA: TGTGCCAGCAGCTTAATACGGGTTTATCAGCCCCAGCATTTT.

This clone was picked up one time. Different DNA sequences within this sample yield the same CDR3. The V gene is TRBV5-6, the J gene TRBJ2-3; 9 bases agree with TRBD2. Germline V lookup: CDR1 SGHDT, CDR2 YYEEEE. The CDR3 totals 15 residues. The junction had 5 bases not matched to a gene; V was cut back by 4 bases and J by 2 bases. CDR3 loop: CASSLGLAVTDTQYF. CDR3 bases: TGTGCCAGCAGCCTGGGACTAGCCGTCACAGATACGCAGTATTTT. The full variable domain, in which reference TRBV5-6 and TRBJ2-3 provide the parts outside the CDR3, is DAGVTQSPTHLIKTRGQQVTLRCSPKSGHDTVSWYQQALGQGPQFIFQYYEEEERQRGNFPDRFSGHQFPNYSSELNVNALLLGDSALYLCASSLGLAVTDTQYFGPGTRLTVL.

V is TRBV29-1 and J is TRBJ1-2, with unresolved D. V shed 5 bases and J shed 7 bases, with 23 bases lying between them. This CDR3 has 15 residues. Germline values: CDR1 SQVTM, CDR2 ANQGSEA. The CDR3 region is CSVTVRWMGCSGYTF. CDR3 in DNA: TGCAGCGTTACCGTCAGGTGGATGGGTTGTTCTGGCTACACCTTC.

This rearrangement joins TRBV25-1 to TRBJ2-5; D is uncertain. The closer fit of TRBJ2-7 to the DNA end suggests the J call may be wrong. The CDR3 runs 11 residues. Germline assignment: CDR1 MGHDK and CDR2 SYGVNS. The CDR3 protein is CASSEGYEQYF. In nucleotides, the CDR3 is TGTGCCAGCAGTGAGGGATACGAGCAGTACTTC.

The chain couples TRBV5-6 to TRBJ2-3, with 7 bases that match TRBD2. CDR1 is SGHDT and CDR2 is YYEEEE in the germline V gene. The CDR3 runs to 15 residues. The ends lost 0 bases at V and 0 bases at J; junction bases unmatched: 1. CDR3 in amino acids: CASSLGRGSTDTQYF. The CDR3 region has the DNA TGTGCCAGCAGCTTGGGGCGGGGGAGCACAGATACGCAGTATTTT.

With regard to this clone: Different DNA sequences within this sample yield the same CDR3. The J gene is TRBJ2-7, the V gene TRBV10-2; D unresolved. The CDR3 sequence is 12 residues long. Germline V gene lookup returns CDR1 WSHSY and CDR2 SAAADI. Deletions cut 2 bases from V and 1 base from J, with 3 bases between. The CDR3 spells CASSEPSYEQYF. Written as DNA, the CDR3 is TGCGCCAGCAGTGAGCCTTCCTACGAGCAGTACTTC.

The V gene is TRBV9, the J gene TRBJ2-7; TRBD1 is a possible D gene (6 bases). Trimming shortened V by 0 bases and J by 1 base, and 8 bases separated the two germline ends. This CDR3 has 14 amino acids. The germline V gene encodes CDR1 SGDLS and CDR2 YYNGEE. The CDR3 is CASSVGDTSYEQYF. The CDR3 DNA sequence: TGTGCCAGCAGCGTAGGGGACACATCCTACGAGCAGTACTTC.

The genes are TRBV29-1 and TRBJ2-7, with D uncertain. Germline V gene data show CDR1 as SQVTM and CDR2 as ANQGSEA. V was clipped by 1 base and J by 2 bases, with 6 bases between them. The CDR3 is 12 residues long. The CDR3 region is CSVEAKPYEQYF. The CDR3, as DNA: TGCAGCGTTGAAGCGAAACCCTACGAGCAGTACTTC.

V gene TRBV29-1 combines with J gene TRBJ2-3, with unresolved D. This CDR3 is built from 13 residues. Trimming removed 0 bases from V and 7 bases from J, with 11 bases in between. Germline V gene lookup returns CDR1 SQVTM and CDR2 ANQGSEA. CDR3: CSVEERNGNTQYF. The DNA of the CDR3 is TGCAGCGTTGAAGAAAGAAACGGAAATACGCAGTATTTT.

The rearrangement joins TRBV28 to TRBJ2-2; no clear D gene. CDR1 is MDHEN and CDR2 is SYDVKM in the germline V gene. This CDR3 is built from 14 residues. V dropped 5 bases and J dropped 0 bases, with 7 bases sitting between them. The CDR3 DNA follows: TGTGCCAGCAGTGCCCGTACGAACACCGGGGAGCTGTTTTTT. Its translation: CASSARTNTGELFF.

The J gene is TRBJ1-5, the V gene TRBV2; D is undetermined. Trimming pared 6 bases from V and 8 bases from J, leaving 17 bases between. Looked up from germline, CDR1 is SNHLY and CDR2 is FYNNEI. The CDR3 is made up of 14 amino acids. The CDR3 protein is CASRQRGEMKPQHF. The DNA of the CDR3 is TGTGCCAGCAGACAACGTGGCGAGATGAAGCCCCAGCATTTT.

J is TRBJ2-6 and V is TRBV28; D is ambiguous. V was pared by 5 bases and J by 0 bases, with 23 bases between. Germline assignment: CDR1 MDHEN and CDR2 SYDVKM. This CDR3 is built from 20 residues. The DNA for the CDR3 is TGTGCCAGCAGTGTATTCAGTTTGGGGTTTCCGCTCTCTGGGGCCAACGTCCTGACTTTC. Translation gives CASSVFSLGFPLSGANVLTF.

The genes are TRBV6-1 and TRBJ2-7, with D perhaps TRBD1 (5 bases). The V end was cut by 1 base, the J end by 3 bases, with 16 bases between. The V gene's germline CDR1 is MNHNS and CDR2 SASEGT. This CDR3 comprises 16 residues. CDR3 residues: CASSEVPTAINYEQYF. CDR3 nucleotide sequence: TGTGCCAGCAGTGAAGTTCCGACAGCCATAAACTACGAGCAGTACTTC.

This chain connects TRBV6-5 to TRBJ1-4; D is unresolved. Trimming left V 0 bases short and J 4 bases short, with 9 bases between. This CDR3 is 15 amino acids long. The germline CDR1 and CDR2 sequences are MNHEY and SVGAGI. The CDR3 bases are TGTGCCAGCAGTTACTCGTGGCAGATTAATGAAAAACTGTTTTTT. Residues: CASSYSWQINEKLFF.

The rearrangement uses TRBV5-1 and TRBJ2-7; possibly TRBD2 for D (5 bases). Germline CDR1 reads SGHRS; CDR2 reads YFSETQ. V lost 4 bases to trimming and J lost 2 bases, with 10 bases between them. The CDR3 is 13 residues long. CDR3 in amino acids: CASSAFGAYEQYF. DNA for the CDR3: TGCGCCAGCAGCGCCTTCGGGGCCTACGAGCAGTACTTC.

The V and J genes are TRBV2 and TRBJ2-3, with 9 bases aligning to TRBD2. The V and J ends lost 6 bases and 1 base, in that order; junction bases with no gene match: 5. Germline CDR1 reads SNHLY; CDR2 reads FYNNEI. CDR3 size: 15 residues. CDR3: CASRGPSGGTDTQYF. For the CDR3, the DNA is TGTGCCAGCAGGGGCCCTAGCGGGGGCACAGATACGCAGTATTTT.